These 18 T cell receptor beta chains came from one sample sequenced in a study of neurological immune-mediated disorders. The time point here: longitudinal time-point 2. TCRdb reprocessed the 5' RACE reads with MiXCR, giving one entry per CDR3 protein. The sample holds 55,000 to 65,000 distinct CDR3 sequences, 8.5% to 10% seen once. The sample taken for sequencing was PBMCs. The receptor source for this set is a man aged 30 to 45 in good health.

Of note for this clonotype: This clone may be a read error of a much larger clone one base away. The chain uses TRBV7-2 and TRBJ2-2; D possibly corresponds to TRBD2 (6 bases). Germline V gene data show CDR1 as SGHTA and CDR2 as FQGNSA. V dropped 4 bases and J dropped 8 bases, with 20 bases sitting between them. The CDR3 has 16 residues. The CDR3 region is CASSYLGLVIGGELFF. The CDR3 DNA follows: TGTGCCAGCAGCTATCTGGGACTGGTGATTGGGGGGGAGCTGTTTTTT.

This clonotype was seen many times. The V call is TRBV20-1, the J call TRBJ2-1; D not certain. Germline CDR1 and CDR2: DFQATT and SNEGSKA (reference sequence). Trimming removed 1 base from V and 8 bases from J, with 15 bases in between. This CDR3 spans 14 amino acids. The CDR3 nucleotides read TGCAGTGCTAGAGGGCCTCCAACGGCCGATGAGCAGTTCTTC. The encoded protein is CSARGPPTADEQFF.

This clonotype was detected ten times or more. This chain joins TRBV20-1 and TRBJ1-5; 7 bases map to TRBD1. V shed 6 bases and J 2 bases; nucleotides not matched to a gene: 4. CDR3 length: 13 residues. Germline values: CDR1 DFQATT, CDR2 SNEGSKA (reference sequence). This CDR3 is CSAGQAGNQPQHF. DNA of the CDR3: TGCAGTGCCGGACAGGCGGGCAATCAGCCCCAGCATTTT.

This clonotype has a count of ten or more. Here the CDR3 reads CASLRAGSTEAFF. The CDR3 bases are TGTGCCAGTTTGCGGGCAGGGAGCACTGAAGCTTTCTTT. V usage is TRBV12-3 or TRBV12-4 and J usage is TRBJ1-1, with a tentative D call TRBD1 (5 bases). This CDR3 contains 13 residues. Trimming took off 9 bases at V and 4 bases at J, with 15 bases between the two ends.

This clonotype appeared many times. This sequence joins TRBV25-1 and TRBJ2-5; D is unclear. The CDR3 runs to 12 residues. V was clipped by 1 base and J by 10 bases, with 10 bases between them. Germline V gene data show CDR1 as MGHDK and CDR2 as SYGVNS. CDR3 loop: CASSELGNSQYF. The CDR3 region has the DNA TGTGCCAGCAGTGAATTAGGGAATAGCCAGTACTTC.

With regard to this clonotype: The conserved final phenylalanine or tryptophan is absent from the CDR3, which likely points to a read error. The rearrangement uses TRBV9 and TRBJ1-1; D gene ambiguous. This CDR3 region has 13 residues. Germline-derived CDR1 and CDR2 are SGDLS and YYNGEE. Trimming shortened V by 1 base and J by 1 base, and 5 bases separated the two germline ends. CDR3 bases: TGTGCCAGCAGCGTAAAGTGGAACACTGAAGCTTTCTCT. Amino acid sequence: CASSVKWNTEAFS.

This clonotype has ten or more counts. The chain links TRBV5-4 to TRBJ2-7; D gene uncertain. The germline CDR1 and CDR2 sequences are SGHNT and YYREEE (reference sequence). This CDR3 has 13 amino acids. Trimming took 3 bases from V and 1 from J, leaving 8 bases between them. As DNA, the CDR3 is TGTGCCAGCAGCTCCACGGATTCCTACGAGCAGTACTTC. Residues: CASSSTDSYEQYF.

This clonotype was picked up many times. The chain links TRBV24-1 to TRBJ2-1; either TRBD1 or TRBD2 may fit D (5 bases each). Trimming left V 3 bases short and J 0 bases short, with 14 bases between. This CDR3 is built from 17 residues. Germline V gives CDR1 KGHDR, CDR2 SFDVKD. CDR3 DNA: TGTGCCACCAGTGATAATAAGAGGGGCGTCTCCTACAATGAGCAGTTCTTC. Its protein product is CATSDNKRGVSYNEQFF.

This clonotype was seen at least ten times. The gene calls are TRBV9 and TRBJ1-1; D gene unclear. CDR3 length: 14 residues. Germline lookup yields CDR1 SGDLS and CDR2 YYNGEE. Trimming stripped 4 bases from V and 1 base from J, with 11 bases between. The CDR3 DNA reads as TGTGCCAGCAGCCCCCAGACGGGGAACACTGAAGCTTTCTTT. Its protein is CASSPQTGNTEAFF.

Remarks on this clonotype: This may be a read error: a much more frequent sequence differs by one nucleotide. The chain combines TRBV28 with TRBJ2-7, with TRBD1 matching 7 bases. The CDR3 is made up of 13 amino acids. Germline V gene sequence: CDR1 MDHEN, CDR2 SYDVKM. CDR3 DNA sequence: TGTGCCACGGGAAGACAGGGCCTCTACGAGCATTACTTC. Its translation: CATGRQGLYEHYF.

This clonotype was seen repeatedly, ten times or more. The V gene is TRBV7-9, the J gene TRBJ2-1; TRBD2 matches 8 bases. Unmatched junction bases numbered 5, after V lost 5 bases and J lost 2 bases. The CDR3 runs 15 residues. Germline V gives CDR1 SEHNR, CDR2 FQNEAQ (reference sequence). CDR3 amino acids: CASSPRSGTYNEQFF. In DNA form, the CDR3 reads TGTGCCAGCAGCCCCCGTAGCGGGACCTACAATGAGCAGTTCTTC.

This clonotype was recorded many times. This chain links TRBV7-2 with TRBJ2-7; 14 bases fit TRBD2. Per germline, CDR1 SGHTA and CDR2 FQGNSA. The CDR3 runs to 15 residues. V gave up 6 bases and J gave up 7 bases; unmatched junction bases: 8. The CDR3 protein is CASSTGLAGGWEQYF. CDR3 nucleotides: TGTGCCAGCAGTACAGGACTAGCGGGAGGTTGGGAGCAGTACTTC.

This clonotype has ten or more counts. The DNA of the CDR3 is TGTGCCAGCAGGCGCAGGACAGGGGAATACTACGAGCAGTACTTC. Its translation is CASRRRTGEYYEQYF. The V call is TRBV12-3 or TRBV12-4, the J call TRBJ2-7, with TRBD1 matching 9 bases. This CDR3 comprises 15 residues. Losses at the gene ends were 6 bases for V and 3 bases for J; bases not matched to a gene: 9.

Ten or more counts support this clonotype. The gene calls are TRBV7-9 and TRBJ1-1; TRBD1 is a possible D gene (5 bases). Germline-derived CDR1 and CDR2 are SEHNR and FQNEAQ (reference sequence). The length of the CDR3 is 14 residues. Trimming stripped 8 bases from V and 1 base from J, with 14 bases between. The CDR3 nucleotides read TGTGCCAGCTCCGGCCAGGGTAGGAACACTGAAGCTTTCTTT. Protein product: CASSGQGRNTEAFF.

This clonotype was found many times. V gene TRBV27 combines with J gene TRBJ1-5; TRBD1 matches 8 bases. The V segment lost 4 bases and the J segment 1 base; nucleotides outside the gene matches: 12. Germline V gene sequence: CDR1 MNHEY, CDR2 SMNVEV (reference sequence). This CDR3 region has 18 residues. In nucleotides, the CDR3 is TGTGCCAGCAGTTCAGGACAGGGCCCTATTGGGAGCAATCAGCCCCAGCATTTT. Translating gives CASSSGQGPIGSNQPQHF.

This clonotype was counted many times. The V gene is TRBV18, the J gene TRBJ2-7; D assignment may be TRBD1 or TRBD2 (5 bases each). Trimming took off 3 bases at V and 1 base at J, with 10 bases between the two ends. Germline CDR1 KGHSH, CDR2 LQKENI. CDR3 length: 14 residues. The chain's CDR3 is CASSPRDQSYEQYF. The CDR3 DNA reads TGTGCCAGCTCACCCCGGGACCAATCCTACGAGCAGTACTTC.

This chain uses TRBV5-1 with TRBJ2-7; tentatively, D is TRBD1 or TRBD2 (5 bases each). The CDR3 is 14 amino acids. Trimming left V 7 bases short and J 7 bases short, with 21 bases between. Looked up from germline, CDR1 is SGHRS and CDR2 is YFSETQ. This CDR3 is CASGQEGPLGEQYF. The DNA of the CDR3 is TGCGCCAGCGGACAAGAGGGCCCACTGGGTGAGCAGTACTTC.

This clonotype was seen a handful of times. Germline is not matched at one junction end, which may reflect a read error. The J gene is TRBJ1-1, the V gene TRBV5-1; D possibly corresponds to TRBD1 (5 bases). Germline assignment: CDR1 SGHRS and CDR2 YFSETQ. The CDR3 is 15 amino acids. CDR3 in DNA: TGCGCCAGCAGTCTTCCCGACAGCATGACCACTGAAGCCTTCTTT. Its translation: CASSLPDSMTTEAFF. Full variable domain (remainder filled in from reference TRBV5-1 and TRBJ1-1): KAGVTQTPRYLIKTRGQQVTLSCSPISGHRSVSWYQQTPGQGLQFLFEYFSETQRNKGNFPGRFSGRQFSNSRSEMNVSTLELGDSALYLCASSLPDSMTTEAFFGQGTRLTVV.